One T cell receptor beta chain is described in this entry. Losses at the gene ends were 5 bases for V and 0 bases for J; bases not matched to a gene: 13. The CDR3 contains 17 residues. The germline gives CDR1 MDHEN, CDR2 SYDVKM. As originally analysed: Amplifying reference gene primers gave estimates of nucleated cell counts. The method was immunoSEQ multiplex PCR; TCRdb's version includes in-frame clones alone and lacks a portion of them. That table gives V, J and clone size, and the DNA gave D and trimming. Of about 68,000 clones listed, 86% are singletons. This sample is drawn from a study of blood T cell repertoires in COVID-19. Study overall: Material from acute and convalescent COVID-19 was sourced from the United States, Italy and Spain.

Sequences were obtained from peripheral blood. This sequence joins TRBV28 and TRBJ2-7; 7 nucleotides line up with TRBD1. The source of this sequence is a man aged 30 to 39 with acute or convalescent COVID-19. CDR3 nucleotide sequence: TGTGCCAGCAGTCCCCCTCGACAGGGCCCCTTCTCCTACGAGCAGTACTTC. Translation gives CASSPPRQGPFSYEQYF.